This TCR beta chain was profiled in a study of cytomegalovirus exposure and HLA in healthy donors. Study-wide results and caveats: Listed as cytomegalovirus-associated were over 150 TCR beta chains. For presence/absence analyses, sequencing depth was assumed to be roughly uniform across donors. When a later analysis was performed, an Asian-associated ancestry cluster reportedly had fewer N-insertions than the approximately 700-donor mean.

With 60 Vbeta and 13 Jbeta primers, the PCR was carried out. TCRdb's table, derived via immunoSEQ multiplex PCR, lists solely in-frame clones and lacks some. The sample has tens of thousands of clones, 70% to 85% seen once; the top ten hold about 3.1%. Looked up from germline, CDR1 is WSHSY and CDR2 is SAAADI. Trimming cost V 0 bases and J 8 bases, with 10 bases left between them. CDR3 length: 13 amino acids. For this clone: The antigen is unknown.

The clonotype originates from a man aged 50-60 years in good health and CMV-seronegative. The chain links TRBV10-2 to TRBJ1-1; no definite D call. Input material: PBMCs. The chain's CDR3 is CASSESRQREAFF. The CDR3 nucleotides read TGCGCCAGCAGTGAGTCGAGGCAGAGAGAAGCTTTCTTT.